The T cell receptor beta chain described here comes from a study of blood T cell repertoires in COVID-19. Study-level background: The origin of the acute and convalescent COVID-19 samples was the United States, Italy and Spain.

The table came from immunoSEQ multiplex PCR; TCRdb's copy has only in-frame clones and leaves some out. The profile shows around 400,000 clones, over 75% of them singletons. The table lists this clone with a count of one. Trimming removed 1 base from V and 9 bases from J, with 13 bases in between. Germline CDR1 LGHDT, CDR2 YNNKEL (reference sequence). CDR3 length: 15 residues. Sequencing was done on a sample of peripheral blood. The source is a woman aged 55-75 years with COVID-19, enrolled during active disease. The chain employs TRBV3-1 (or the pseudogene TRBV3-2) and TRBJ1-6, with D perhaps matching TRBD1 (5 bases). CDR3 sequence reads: CASSQGDRRGSPLHF. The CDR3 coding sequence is TGTGCCAGCAGCCAAGGTGACAGAAGAGGTTCACCCCTCCACTTT.